This entry lists 26 T cell receptor beta chains sequenced from one sample in a study of post-analysis software for immune sequencing data. Sequencing libraries made from TCR beta cDNA carried unique molecular identifiers. TCRdb reanalysed the PCR reads using MiXCR and keeps one entry per CDR3 protein. The table has hundreds of thousands of distinct CDR3 sequences, 30% to 40% seen once. No antigen has been assigned to these receptors. Study-wide results and caveats: In patients, TRBV5-6, TRBV5-1 and TRBV20-1 belonged to roughly 5 TRBV segments found more frequently than in controls.

Sequences were obtained from blood. Source of these receptors: a girl aged 2 to 9 with multiple sclerosis.

This chain links TRBV9 with TRBJ1-5; maybe TRBD1 (6 bases). CDR3 length: 14 amino acids. The V gene lost 6 bases and the J gene lost 3 bases, with 13 bases spanning the gap. Germline CDR1 SGDLS, CDR2 YYNGEE. The CDR3 DNA reads as TGTGCCAGCACGGAAGGGGACAACAATCAGCCCCAGCATTTT. Translating it yields CASTEGDNNQPQHF.

In its sample, this clonotype was seen many times. V gene TRBV12-3 or TRBV12-4 combines with J gene TRBJ2-3; TRBD1 matches at 7 bases. J was trimmed by 3 bases and V by 4 bases; bases with no gene match: 4. The CDR3 consists of 14 residues. CDR3 sequence reads: CASSSLQGTDTQYF. CDR3 nucleotide sequence: TGTGCCAGCAGTTCATTACAGGGGACAGATACGCAGTATTTT.

This clonotype came up many times. The chain employs TRBV29-1 and TRBJ2-6, with D hard to call. Trimming removed 2 bases from V and 2 bases from J, with 10 bases in between. There are 15 residues in the CDR3. CDR1 and CDR2 (germline): SQVTM, ANQGSEA. CDR3 loop: CSVESPATGANVLTF. Written as DNA, the CDR3 is TGCAGCGTTGAATCCCCTGCCACTGGGGCCAACGTCCTGACTTTC.

This clonotype occurred a few times. V and J are TRBV28 and TRBJ2-7; 7 bases are shared with TRBD2. Germline-derived CDR1 and CDR2 are MDHEN and SYDVKM. The CDR3 loop spans 19 amino acids. Trimming cost V 3 bases and J 0 bases; bases outside gene matches: 17. CDR3 protein: CASSFDRPWVGGSSYEQYF. The CDR3 region has the DNA TGTGCCAGCAGTTTCGATCGGCCCTGGGTGGGAGGGAGCTCCTACGAGCAGTACTTC. The whole variable domain, filled in from reference TRBV28 and TRBJ2-7, reads DVKVTQSSRYLVKRTGEKVFLECVQDMDHENMFWYRQDPGLGLRLIYFSYDVKMKEKGDIPEGYSVSREKKERFSLILESASTNQTSMYLCASSFDRPWVGGSSYEQYFGPGTRLTVT.

V gene TRBV6-5 combines with J gene TRBJ2-7, with D maybe TRBD1 (6 bases). Per the germline V gene, CDR1 is MNHEY and CDR2 is SVGAGI. The CDR3 totals 15 residues. The V end lost 7 bases, the J end lost 1 base, and 17 bases lay between the germline ends. CDR3 DNA sequence: TGTGCCAGCAAATTTTCCAGGGGTATTTCCTACGAGCAGTACTTC. Protein sequence: CASKFSRGISYEQYF.

This clonotype occurred a few times. The chain is built from TRBV5-8 and TRBJ2-7; D gene ambiguous. The CDR3 spans 16 residues. V was trimmed by 0 bases and J by 0 bases, leaving 13 bases between them. Germline CDR1 SGHTS, CDR2 YDEGEE. The CDR3 coding sequence is TGTGCCAGCAGCTTGGTCGGTGGGTGGAGCTCCTACGAGCAGTACTTC. It specifies CASSLVGGWSSYEQYF.

This rearrangement joins TRBV29-1 to TRBJ2-1; D gene unclear. CDR1 and CDR2 (germline): SQVTM, ANQGSEA. The CDR3 covers 14 residues. Trimming took off 4 bases at V and 0 bases at J, with 10 bases between the two ends. In DNA, the CDR3 is TGCAGCGTTGTTCGTGGATACTCCTACAATGAGCAGTTCTTC. Residues: CSVVRGYSYNEQFF.

V and J are TRBV4-1 and TRBJ1-2; weak D call: TRBD1 (5 bases). Deletions cut 5 bases from V and 3 bases from J, with 16 bases between. CDR3 length: 15 residues. The germline gives CDR1 MGHRA, CDR2 YSYEKL. CDR3 coding DNA: TGCGCCAGCAGCGCCCCACGGCTAGGGGACTATGGCTACACCTTC. Translating it yields CASSAPRLGDYGYTF.

The chain carries TRBV2 and TRBJ1-4; D not certain. The CDR3 covers 15 residues. The germline V and J ends were trimmed by 6 bases and 8 bases, with 19 bases remaining between them. From germline, CDR1 is SNHLY and CDR2 FYNNEI. The CDR3 loop reads CASSQSGFEGEKLFF. CDR3 nucleotide sequence: TGTGCCAGCAGCCAATCCGGGTTCGAGGGCGAAAAACTGTTTTTT.

CDR3 bases: TGTGCCAGCAGTTTACCGCCAGGTAACAATCAGCCCCAGCATTTT. Protein sequence: CASSLPPGNNQPQHF. V and J are TRBV28 and TRBJ1-5; no clear D. Germline V gives CDR1 MDHEN, CDR2 SYDVKM. Trimming removed 2 bases from V and 3 bases from J, with 11 bases in between. The CDR3 is made up of 15 amino acids.

The V and J genes are TRBV14 and TRBJ2-7; possibly TRBD1 or TRBD2 for D (5 bases each). Trimming took 1 base from V and 2 from J, leaving 9 bases between them. The CDR3 totals 14 residues. Germline CDR1 and CDR2: SGHDN and FVKESK. CDR3 loop: CASSQGWGTYEQYF. The CDR3, as DNA: TGTGCCAGCAGCCAAGGGTGGGGGACCTACGAGCAGTACTTC.

This clonotype was counted only a few times. The chain links TRBV4-2 to TRBJ2-7; D uncertain. The CDR3 runs to 19 residues. V was shortened by 1 base and J by 3 bases, with 25 bases between the two germline ends. Germline CDR1 and CDR2: LGHNA and YNFKEQ. The CDR3 loop is CASSQGDGSYQPENYEQYF. For the CDR3, the DNA is TGTGCCAGCAGCCAAGGAGATGGCAGTTATCAACCGGAAAACTACGAGCAGTACTTC.

About this clonotype itself: The junction departs from germline at one end; a sequencing error may be responsible. The chain links TRBV28 to TRBJ2-3, with D maybe TRBD1 (6 bases). CDR3 size: 17 residues. Germline assignment: CDR1 MDHEN and CDR2 SYDVKM. In DNA form, the CDR3 reads TGTGCCAGCAGTCCGGCAATCTTACAGGGTTTCACAGATGCGCAGTATTTT. It is translated as CASSPAILQGFTDAQYF.

The chain recombines TRBV11-2 with TRBJ2-4; D not resolved. The V gene lost 5 bases and the J gene lost 1 base, with 15 bases spanning the gap. The CDR3 totals 16 residues. The germline gives CDR1 SGHAT, CDR2 FQNNGV. The CDR3 loop is CASSRQVSGAKNIQYF. The CDR3 DNA sequence: TGTGCCAGCAGCCGTCAGGTATCGGGCGCCAAAAACATTCAGTACTTC.

This clonotype has just a few counts. The J gene is TRBJ2-7, the V gene TRBV5-1, with 9 bases aligning to TRBD1. The V and J ends lost 0 bases and 4 bases, in that order; junction bases with no gene match: 5. This CDR3 spans 15 amino acids. Germline V lookup: CDR1 SGHRS, CDR2 YFSETQ. Written as DNA, the CDR3 is TGCGCCAGCAGCTTGGGACAGGGGGGATTATACGAGCAGTACTTC. It is translated as CASSLGQGGLYEQYF.

The V gene is TRBV3-1, the J gene TRBJ1-2, with D uncertain. Germline V gene data show CDR1 as LGHDT and CDR2 as YNNKEL (reference sequence). The CDR3 length is 12 residues. Trimming took 6 bases from V and 6 from J, leaving 11 bases between them. The DNA of the CDR3 is TGTGCCAGCAGTTACTTGAGGCATGGCTACACCTTC. Amino acid sequence: CASSYLRHGYTF.

The rearrangement links TRBV28 to TRBJ2-3; 7 bases line up with TRBD2. There are 15 residues in the CDR3. Germline CDR1 reads MDHEN; CDR2 reads SYDVKM. V shed 7 bases, J shed 5 bases, and the junction held 12 bases outside the gene matches. The CDR3 sequence: CASTVWGLREDTQYF. The CDR3 DNA is TGTGCCAGCACTGTCTGGGGACTACGAGAAGATACGCAGTATTTT. Full variable domain (missing parts from reference TRBV28 and TRBJ2-3): DVKVTQSSRYLVKRTGEKVFLECVQDMDHENMFWYRQDPGLGLRLIYFSYDVKMKEKGDIPEGYSVSREKKERFSLILESASTNQTSMYLCASTVWGLREDTQYFGPGTRLTVL.

This clonotype was observed a few times. The J gene is TRBJ2-1, the V gene TRBV29-1; D is uncertain. The germline CDR1 and CDR2 sequences are SQVTM and ANQGSEA. This CDR3 is 14 amino acids long. Between the trimmed V and J ends, which lost 4 bases and 1 base, there was a span of 11 bases. In DNA, the CDR3 is TGCAGCGTTGCTGGCAGGCTTTCCTACAATGAGCAGTTCTTC. Translation: CSVAGRLSYNEQFF.

The sample holds one count of this clonotype. The J gene is TRBJ2-5, the V gene TRBV5-1; perhaps D is TRBD1 or TRBD2 (5 bases each). The V gene's germline CDR1 is SGHRS and CDR2 YFSETQ. The germline V and J ends were trimmed by 0 bases and 11 bases, with 20 bases remaining between them. The CDR3 totals 15 residues. The CDR3 is CASSLVGTSIREQYF. CDR3 sequence (DNA): TGCGCCAGCAGCTTGGTTGGGACCAGCATCCGTGAGCAGTACTTC.

The CDR3 DNA sequence: TGTGCCAGCAGTTTATACCCTTCACTAACGATGGGAGAGCAGTACTTC. Protein sequence: CASSLYPSLTMGEQYF. This chain links TRBV28 with TRBJ2-7; D is unclear. This CDR3 spans 16 amino acids. Germline CDR1 MDHEN, CDR2 SYDVKM. V was trimmed by 1 base and J by 7 bases, leaving 20 bases between them.

The J gene is TRBJ2-1, the V gene TRBV7-9; D possibly matches TRBD1 or TRBD2 (7 bases each). This CDR3 has 19 residues. Trimming cost V 4 bases and J 3 bases, with 25 bases left between them. The germline CDR1 and CDR2 sequences are SEHNR and FQNEAQ (reference sequence). CDR3 bases: TGTGCCAGCAGCTCAGGGGGGGCGTTCGAGCGGGAATTCTACAATGAGCAGTTCTTC. Protein product: CASSSGGAFEREFYNEQFF.

The V call is TRBV20-1, the J call TRBJ2-1; D is uncertain. Germline-derived CDR1 and CDR2 are DFQATT and SNEGSKA (reference sequence). Trimming removed 3 bases at V and 6 bases at J, with 3 bases between. The CDR3 sequence is 10 residues long. CDR3 coding DNA: TGCAGTGCTAGGTTCAATGAGCAGTTCTTC. It specifies CSARFNEQFF.

This clonotype appeared a few times. This chain joins TRBV6-2 or TRBV6-3 and TRBJ2-1; no clear D. From germline, CDR1 is MNHEY and CDR2 SVGEGT. V was clipped by 2 bases and J by 9 bases, with 8 bases between them. The CDR3 totals 12 residues. The CDR3 loop reads CASSYPKREQFF. In nucleotides, the CDR3 is TGTGCCAGCAGTTACCCCAAGCGTGAGCAGTTCTTC.

The chain couples TRBV28 to TRBJ1-4, with D unclear. Trimming cost V 4 bases and J 7 bases, with 4 bases left between them. Per germline, CDR1 MDHEN and CDR2 SYDVKM. The CDR3 loop spans 11 amino acids. CDR3 sequence: CASSSREKLFF. In nucleotides, the CDR3 is TGTGCCAGCAGTTCACGTGAAAAACTGTTTTTT. The variable domain in full, with the rest retrieved from reference TRBV28 and TRBJ1-4, is DVKVTQSSRYLVKRTGEKVFLECVQDMDHENMFWYRQDPGLGLRLIYFSYDVKMKEKGDIPEGYSVSREKKERFSLILESASTNQTSMYLCASSSREKLFFGSGTQLSVL.

V and J are TRBV7-9 and TRBJ2-3, with D unclear. V shed 1 base and J shed 6 bases, with 14 bases lying between them. CDR3 size: 15 residues. Per germline, CDR1 SEHNR and CDR2 FQNEAQ (reference sequence). CDR3 sequence reads: CASSLGTTHIDTQYF. The CDR3 nucleotides read TGTGCCAGCAGCTTAGGGACGACCCACATCGATACGCAGTATTTT.

This clonotype was picked up a small number of times. V and J are TRBV7-2 and TRBJ2-3, with D possibly matching TRBD1 (5 bases). V was trimmed by 1 base and J by 9 bases, leaving 8 bases between them. The CDR3 is 12 residues long. Germline lookup yields CDR1 SGHTA and CDR2 FQGNSA. CDR3 sequence (DNA): TGTGCCAGCAGCTTAGATCAGGGCACGCAGTATTTT. Residues: CASSLDQGTQYF.